This T cell receptor (beta chain) is drawn from a study of regulatory T cells in long-lasting Graves disease (dated by TCRdb to the early 2020s). About the study as a whole: In the newly diagnosed Graves' disease group, patients had been taking antithyroid drugs for less than 3 months. Peripheral blood TCR sequencing and RNA sequencing compared persistent Graves' disease patients with newly diagnosed Graves' disease patients. A total of around 35 samples underwent TCR sequencing, from 13 patients with persistent Graves' disease and 20 or so patients with newly diagnosed Graves' disease. The study was registered as a clinical trial and conducted in China. Points the paper makes about the study in general: Only the TCR beta chain was sequenced and analyzed. Preferential use of TRBV28, TRBJ1-2 and TRBJ2-5 was observed in persistent disease, whereas TRBV20-1 and TRBJ2-1 were favored in newly diagnosed disease. Lower TCR Shannon entropy and fewer highly expanded clones were observed in persistent Graves' disease patients than in newly diagnosed patients, which suggested clonal expansion. A larger number of public clonotypes was shared among persistent patients (more than 2,500) than among newly diagnosed patients (roughly 980). Peripheral blood alone was examined, since thyroid tissue, which constituted the primary lesion, could not be accessed. The small sample size was acknowledged by the authors as a limitation that may reduce accuracy.

Sample time point, as interpreted from the label and publication: newly diagnosed GD, antithyroid drugs for less than 3 months. For both TCR sequencing and RNA sequencing, RNA was extracted from PBMCs in TRIzol. The diagnosis of Graves' disease was made according to American Thyroid Association guidelines. Recruitment of patients was carried out at an endocrinology department in Xi'an, China. From each patient, 7.5 to 10 milliliters of peripheral blood was collected into an EDTA anticoagulant tube. Ficoll Paque Plus density gradient separation was used to isolate PBMCs, and no further T cell sorting was performed. RNA quality was checked with an Agilent 2100 Bioanalyzer and agarose gel, and concentration with a NanoDrop 2000. CDR1 and CDR2, looked up from the germline V gene (reference sequence), are LGHDT and YNNKEL. The CDR3 measures 12 amino acids from cysteine to phenylalanine. Only the CDR3 DNA is retained, 36 bases long and in frame from the first base.

This clonotype was found a few times. Its antigen specificity is not known. An end of the junction differs from the germline gene, which may be a read error. Libraries were made using multiplex PCR. Instrument used: Illumina HiSeq 4000. TCR beta libraries were built with iRepertoire HTBI primers and Arm-PCR amplification of CDR3 regions. Before sequencing, the PCR products underwent gel purification. The study's processing was this. A total of 62 TRBV and 14 TRBJ segments were identified across samples and were used for gene usage analysis of CDR3 amino acid clonotypes. Filtered high-quality paired reads were merged into contigs using COPE and FqMerger. Contigs were aligned with BLAST to IMGT TRBV, TRBD and TRBJ reference genes, and CDR3 was defined per IMGT. Any clonotype with a frequency above 0.1% was counted as a highly expanded clone. Shannon entropy served as the measure of repertoire diversity, while the Gini coefficient captured V-J evenness. A clonotype found in more than one individual was treated as public. The public reads were reprocessed in TCRdb via fastp at Q25 and MiXCR, keeping in-frame beta chains. One record per CDR3 amino acid sequence lists the most common genes and DNA. These V and J calls originate from TCRdb's pipeline instead of the authors' own analysis. For this sample there are roughly 520,000 distinct CDR3 sequences; around 12% appear just once. Of the sample, 7.5% to 9% is held by the ten largest clones.

These data were also reused for a study on T cells in Graves' hyperthyroidism and ophthalmopathy. The second publication reports: Stable Graves' hyperthyroidism was defined as no progression to ophthalmopathy during 18 months of follow-up. The hyperthyroidism patients were between 18 and 65 years old and newly diagnosed, with a disease duration of less than 2 months. Exclusion was applied to patients with uncontrolled infections, other autoimmune diseases, pregnancy or lactation. Diagnoses were based on clinical symptoms, serum thyroxine and TRAb, thyroid ultrasound and orbital computed tomography. A first-round RT-PCR of the TCR CDR3 used the HTBI primer set with the Qiagen OneStep RT-PCR kit. Most expanded thyroid clonotypes (frequency above 0.001) were also detected in blood, suggesting blood repertoires may reflect thyroid immune responses. Ophthalmopathy was separated from stable hyperthyroidism by a 13 V-J signature model, with approximately 90% sensitivity and 81% to 82% specificity obtained in cross-validation and 80%/75% obtained in testing. In validation, the model predicted progression to ophthalmopathy with 55% to 71% sensitivity and approximately 74% specificity, a median of approximately 6.7 months before onset. A discovery cohort of about a hundred patients, about 43 with Graves' ophthalmopathy and 57 with stable Graves' hyperthyroidism, was used to find distinguishing TCR V-J signatures. Prospective prediction of ophthalmopathy was tested in an independent validation cohort of 18 to 20 hyperthyroidism patients and 17 patients who later progressed to ophthalmopathy. The 75 to 100 discovery patients were randomly split 7:3 into training and test sets. Thyroid tissue and blood T-cell repertoires from several Graves' hyperthyroidism patients were also compared in the study. After sampling, hyperthyroidism patients received methimazole starting at 30 mg daily, and ophthalmopathy patients received high-dose intravenous methylprednisolone. A second multiplex PCR round built the libraries, followed by size selection and purification. Sequencing of the libraries was done on an Illumina HiSeq2000 using paired-end 100 bp reads. Raw data were processed with SOAPnuke, discarding reads with adapters, uncalled bases, mean Phred below 15, or no exact constant-primer or identifier match. High-quality paired reads were merged using COPE v1.2.5, and each unique nucleotide sequence was defined as a clonotype. Clonotypes were aligned to IMGT TRBV, TRBD and TRBJ reference segments using MiTCR v1.1. The analysis was restricted to V-J combinations with a frequency above 0.0001, which together covered roughly 99% of the repertoires. The TCS score was defined as the ratio of F50 (clonal expansion) to E x V (chaos), calculated using BLOSUM62-based TCRdist between CDR3 peptides within each V-J. Welch's t-statistics and random forest reduced around 520 V-J features to 13, which were used in a naive Bayes classifier (R e1071). No statistical method was used to set the sample size in advance, and investigators knew the group allocation. The paper reports TCR Vbeta CDR3 sequencing of fewer than 150 peripheral blood samples: approximately 43 ophthalmopathy, fewer than 80 hyperthyroidism and approximately 17 progressor patients.

Sequenced material: peripheral blood mononuclear cells (PBMCs), taken at new diagnosis, from a patient treated with antithyroid drugs. This sequence uses TRBV3-1 and TRBJ2-7, with 7 junctional bases fitting TRBD2. This TCR came from a woman aged 25 to 39 with Graves disease. Donor details come from another sample of the same person, matched by shared clones. This receptor has the CDR3 CASSQEGRELYF. Here is the DNA: TGTGCCAGCAGCCAAGAGGGGCGGGAGCTGTACTTC.